This paragraph reports one T cell receptor (beta chain). These data come from a study of cytomegalovirus exposure and HLA in healthy donors. The PCR made use of 60 Vbeta and 13 Jbeta primers. Profiling relied on immunoSEQ multiplex PCR, and the TCRdb table lists in-frame clones only, not all of them. The sample shows about 130,000 clones, about four fifths of them seen only once. The germline CDR1 and CDR2 sequences are ENHRY and SYGVKD. Trimming stripped 0 bases from V and 0 bases from J, with 6 bases between. The CDR3 consists of 14 residues. The source is a middle-aged woman in good health and CMV-seropositive. The rearrangement uses TRBV10-3 and TRBJ2-7, with D possibly matching TRBD2 (5 bases). The sequenced sample was PBMCs. The CDR3 sequence: CAISESGSSYEQYF. The CDR3 DNA is TGTGCCATCAGTGAGTCAGGGAGCTCCTACGAGCAGTACTTC.